The 9 T cell receptor beta chains presented below share a single source sample, sequenced in a study of blood T cells in healthy people across ages. A second PCR of roughly 7 to 11 cycles used a sample-barcoded 5' primer and a J-beta primer mix. TCRdb recomputed calls from the 5' RACE reads with MiXCR, one row per CDR3 protein. The sample lists roughly 800,000 distinct CDR3 sequences; roughly 25% were seen once. These same records also appear under a second study, on T cells of mothers and their children.

Input material: blood. These receptors were obtained from a boy aged 5-17 years in good health.

The rearrangement joins TRBV29-1 to TRBJ2-3; maybe TRBD1 (5 bases). The CDR3 has 12 amino acids. Between the trimmed V and J ends, which lost 7 bases and 2 bases, there was a span of 10 bases. Germline loops: CDR1 SQVTM, CDR2 ANQGSEA. The CDR3 bases are TGCAGCGCAAGACAGCTCACAGATACGCAGTATTTT. Protein: CSARQLTDTQYF.

This clonotype was recorded a few times. This chain joins TRBV9 and TRBJ2-5; perhaps D is TRBD1 or TRBD2 (5 bases each). The J call may not be correct, given that the DNA end is closer to TRBJ2-7. The V gene's germline CDR1 is SGDLS and CDR2 YYNGEE. The CDR3 totals 15 residues. The chain's CDR3 is CASSDGTYDSGEQYF. CDR3 in DNA: TGTGCCAGCAGCGACGGGACGTATGACTCCGGCGAGCAGTACTTC.

The chain is built from TRBV20-1 and TRBJ2-3; perhaps TRBD2 as D (5 bases). Germline V gene data show CDR1 as DFQATT and CDR2 as SNEGSKA (reference sequence). V lost 0 bases and J lost 0, with 10 bases in between. The CDR3 runs 15 residues. The CDR3 sequence is CSARDPRDSTDTQYF. Written as DNA, the CDR3 is TGCAGTGCTAGAGACCCCCGGGATAGCACAGATACGCAGTATTTT.

V usage is TRBV19 and J usage is TRBJ2-6; D gene unclear. The CDR3 contains 15 residues. Trimming shortened V by 3 bases and J by 3 bases, and 9 bases separated the two germline ends. Germline-derived CDR1 and CDR2 are LNHDA and SQIVND (reference sequence). The CDR3 DNA follows: TGTGCCAGTAGTATGACCCACCTTGGGGCCAACGTCCTGACTTTC. Translated, it gives CASSMTHLGANVLTF.

This clonotype was seen only a few times. The V gene is TRBV29-1, the J gene TRBJ2-3; D is unresolved. The V end lost 7 bases, the J end lost 5 bases, and 16 bases lay between the germline ends. Germline assignment: CDR1 SQVTM and CDR2 ANQGSEA. The CDR3 spans 13 residues. CDR3 region: CSARRPSRDTQYF. CDR3 sequence (DNA): TGCAGCGCCCGACGACCCTCTCGAGATACGCAGTATTTT.

This clonotype has only a few counts. The CDR3 protein is CASSYRDSSYNEQFF. In nucleotides, the CDR3 is TGCGCCAGCAGCTACAGGGATTCCTCCTACAATGAGCAGTTCTTC. J is TRBJ2-1 and V is TRBV5-1; tentative D call: TRBD1 (6 bases). CDR3 size: 15 residues. CDR1 is SGHRS and CDR2 is YFSETQ in the germline V gene. V lost 3 bases, J lost 0 bases, and 10 bases lay in between.

This clonotype appeared a few times. The genes are TRBV21-1 and TRBJ2-4. TRBV21-1 is marked as a pseudogene. This CDR3 contains 16 residues. CDR3 amino acids: CASSKSLRSGKNIQYF. CDR3 nucleotides: TGTGCCAGCAGCAAATCTCTCCGGAGTGGCAAAAACATTCAGTACTTC.

The chain couples TRBV28 to TRBJ2-1, with 11 bases that match TRBD2. Germline V CDR1 and CDR2: MDHEN, SYDVKM. The CDR3 loop spans 16 amino acids. Unmatched junction bases numbered 11, after V lost 6 bases and J lost 7 bases. CDR3 loop: CASSFATSGSENEQFF. The CDR3 DNA follows: TGTGCCAGCAGCTTCGCAACTAGCGGGAGTGAGAATGAGCAGTTCTTC.

This sequence joins TRBV11-2 and TRBJ2-5; possibly TRBD2 for D (5 bases). From germline, CDR1 is SGHAT and CDR2 FQNNGV. V lost 3 bases, J lost 5 bases, and 13 bases lay in between. The length of the CDR3 is 14 residues. The CDR3 sequence: CASSFDYPGETQYF. In nucleotides, the CDR3 is TGTGCCAGCAGCTTCGACTACCCGGGGGAGACCCAGTACTTC.